This TCR beta chain was identified in a study of T cell repertoires in cytomegalovirus infection. Study-level background: In public TCR beta signatures, there were indications of both CMV infection and matching HLA type.

The CDR3 has 16 residues. Germline V CDR1 and CDR2: SEHNR, FQNEAQ (reference sequence). The J segment lost 2 bases and the V segment lost 5 bases, leaving 7 bases of the junction unmatched. MiXCR was run by TCRdb on the reads, yielding one entry per CDR3 protein. The sample consists of more than 650,000 distinct CDR3 sequences, roughly 35% of them appearing once. The sample holds a few counts of this clonotype. Antigen specificity is unknown. Study-wide results and caveats: The study found HLA-C-restricted CMV-specific TCR beta clonotypes dominating the ex vivo response. Adding up the frequency of public TCR beta families identified people who carried CMV plus the relevant HLA.

The chain links TRBV7-9 to TRBJ2-1; 9 bases are shared with TRBD1. This clonotype originated in a human donor in good health (CMV status not recorded). Some clones in this sample may be carry-over from other donors' samples. Sequences were obtained from PBMCs. CDR3 bases: TGTGCCAGCAGCCCGCAGGACAGGGGCCCCTACAATGAGCAGTTCTTC. The encoded protein is CASSPQDRGPYNEQFF.